Presented here are 28 T cell receptor beta chains from one specimen sequenced in a study of blood T cell repertoires in COVID-19 (dated by TCRdb to 2020 to 2021). Receptors were amplified or captured by the immunoSEQ multiplex PCR assay. TCRdb limited this immuneACCESS table to in-frame rearrangements with V and J called. A share of clones is missing; checked studies link under half to unresolved V genes, and the rest is unexplained. The sample yields some 320,000 clones; roughly 90% were counted once. The ten largest account for around 3.9% of the sample. Sequences were obtained from PBMCs or T cells enriched from blood (not recorded which). These receptors were taken from a woman aged 25 to 39 who had been exposed to COVID-19.

This chain joins TRBV9 and TRBJ1-4; D gene unclear. The germline gives CDR1 SGDLS, CDR2 YYNGEE. V dropped 1 base and J dropped 0 bases, with 13 bases sitting between them. This CDR3 is built from 17 residues. The DNA of the CDR3 is TGTGCCAGCAGCGTACGGGCGGGAACCGCAACTAATGAAAAACTGTTTTTT. Amino acids: CASSVRAGTATNEKLFF.

The DNA for the CDR3 is TGTGCCAGCAGGACCGACAGCCTCAGCGGCTACACCTTC. This translates into CASRTDSLSGYTF. The chain combines TRBV12-3 or TRBV12-4 with TRBJ1-2; the D gene is possibly TRBD1 (5 bases). The CDR3 sequence is 13 residues long. The V end was cut by 6 bases, the J end by 8 bases, with 16 bases between.

The CDR3 DNA sequence: TGTGCCTGGAGCGCGGCACTGAACTATGGCTACACCTTC. Protein sequence: CAWSAALNYGYTF. The chain joins TRBV30 to TRBJ1-2; D gene uncertain. CDR3 length: 13 residues. From germline, CDR1 is GTSNPN and CDR2 SVGIG (reference sequence). The V gene lost 3 bases and the J gene lost 2 bases, with 10 bases spanning the gap.

The chain is built from TRBV3-1 (or the pseudogene TRBV3-2) and TRBJ2-7; D perhaps matches TRBD2 (5 bases). The CDR3 runs 15 residues. CDR1 is LGHDT, CDR2 YNNKEL, per germline (reference sequence). The ends were cut back, 4 bases at V and 0 bases at J, with 13 bases in the middle. The CDR3 protein is CASSRPGLSSYEQYF. CDR3 nucleotide sequence: TGTGCCAGCAGCCGACCCGGACTTAGCTCCTACGAGCAGTACTTC.

The chain joins TRBV7-2 to TRBJ1-1, with unresolved D. The CDR3 covers 14 residues. V was clipped by 3 bases and J by 4 bases, with 12 bases between them. Germline loops: CDR1 SGHTA, CDR2 FQGNSA. This CDR3 is CASSFSGSGTEAFF. Here the CDR3 DNA reads TGTGCCAGCAGCTTCTCAGGCTCAGGCACTGAAGCTTTCTTT.

The rearrangement links TRBV7-6 to TRBJ2-1; unclear D gene. This CDR3 region has 11 residues. Trimming removed 6 bases from V and 8 bases from J, with 8 bases in between. Germline V gene lookup returns CDR1 SGHVS and CDR2 FNYEAQ. The CDR3 sequence is CASSREDEQFF. For the CDR3, the DNA is TGTGCCAGCAGTCGTGAGGATGAGCAGTTCTTC.

The V and J genes are TRBV5-1 and TRBJ1-2; D might be TRBD1 (6 bases). Per the germline V gene, CDR1 is SGHRS and CDR2 is YFSETQ. This CDR3 contains 15 residues. The V and J ends lost 0 bases and 1 base respectively, with 10 bases between them. CDR3 DNA sequence: TGCGCCAGCAGCTTGGCCAGGACAGATAACTATGGCTACACCTTC. It encodes CASSLARTDNYGYTF.

This sequence joins TRBV7-6 and TRBJ2-5; 12 bases line up with TRBD2. The CDR3 is 16 amino acids. In germline, CDR1 is SGHVS, CDR2 FNYEAQ. The ends lost 3 bases at V and 1 base at J; junction bases unmatched: 3. CDR3 DNA sequence: TGTGCCAGCAGCTTCCTAGCGGGGGGGTTCCAAGAGACCCAGTACTTC. Encoded protein: CASSFLAGGFQETQYF.

The V gene is TRBV7-9, the J gene TRBJ2-1, with 7 positions matching TRBD2. CDR1 and CDR2 (germline): SEHNR, FQNEAQ (reference sequence). CDR3 length: 15 amino acids. V lost 3 bases and J lost 10; bases outside the gene matches: 12. The CDR3 protein is CASSFSPEGGLEQFF. CDR3 bases: TGTGCCAGCAGCTTTTCTCCTGAGGGAGGGTTAGAGCAGTTCTTC.

The chain joins TRBV6-5 to TRBJ1-2; possible D gene TRBD1, 6 bases. The germline V and J ends were trimmed by 6 bases and 6 bases, with 20 bases remaining between them. Germline V gene lookup returns CDR1 MNHEY and CDR2 SVGAGI. CDR3 size: 15 residues. CDR3 sequence (DNA): TGTGCCAGCAGACGAAGGGGGGGCGCGATTGATGGCTACACCTTC. Translated, it gives CASRRRGGAIDGYTF.

The J gene is TRBJ1-6, the V gene TRBV27, with D uncertain. Deletions cut 8 bases from V and 4 bases from J, with 15 bases between. This CDR3 contains 15 residues. Germline V gene data show CDR1 as MNHEY and CDR2 as SMNVEV (reference sequence). In DNA form, the CDR3 reads TGTGCCAGCCAAAGACTCGGGATGTATAATTCACCCCTCCACTTT. It encodes CASQRLGMYNSPLHF.

This chain connects TRBV5-1 to TRBJ1-1; 9 nucleotides align to TRBD1. V was pared by 0 bases and J by 5 bases, with 5 bases of the junction left unmatched. Germline CDR1 reads SGHRS; CDR2 reads YFSETQ. The CDR3 runs to 15 residues. CDR3 sequence reads: CASSLGGTGPTEAFF. CDR3 nucleotide sequence: TGCGCCAGCAGCTTGGGCGGGACAGGGCCAACTGAAGCTTTCTTT.

V and J are TRBV2 and TRBJ1-6, with TRBD1 matching 7 bases. Germline loops: CDR1 SNHLY, CDR2 FYNNEI. This CDR3 comprises 14 residues. Trimming at V came to 6 bases and at J to 8 bases, leaving 7 bases not matched to a gene. The CDR3 spells CASRQGEADSPLHF. In nucleotides, the CDR3 is TGTGCCAGCAGGCAGGGGGAGGCTGATTCACCCCTCCACTTT.

The chain recombines TRBV19 with TRBJ1-5; D possibly corresponds to TRBD1 (5 bases). Germline loops: CDR1 LNHDA, CDR2 SQIVND (reference sequence). With 5 bases removed from V and 6 bases from J, the gap between germline ends came to 17 bases. This CDR3 region has 15 residues. CDR3 nucleotides: TGTGCCAGTAGTCGGGGGAGGGATCGCCGTCAGCCCCAGCATTTT. This encodes CASSRGRDRRQPQHF.

This chain joins TRBV4-2 and TRBJ1-3, with D possibly TRBD1 on 5 matching bases. Trimming pared 4 bases from V and 4 bases from J, leaving 8 bases between. The CDR3 length is 13 residues. Germline V gene data show CDR1 as LGHNA and CDR2 as YNFKEQ. Here the CDR3 reads CASSPYRGNTIYF. The CDR3 region has the DNA TGTGCCAGCAGCCCTTACAGGGGAAACACCATATATTTT.

The chain is built from TRBV15 and TRBJ1-5; unclear D gene. Germline V gives CDR1 LNHNV, CDR2 YYDKDF (reference sequence). The CDR3 spans 15 residues. V dropped 1 base and J dropped 2 bases, with 9 bases sitting between them. CDR3 protein: CATSRGLEGNQPQHF. The CDR3 DNA reads TGTGCCACCAGCAGAGGTCTTGAGGGCAATCAGCCCCAGCATTTT.

J is TRBJ2-4 and V is TRBV19, with 7 bases aligning to TRBD1. V shed 3 bases, J shed 6 bases, and the junction held 2 bases outside the gene matches. CDR3 length: 13 residues. CDR1 is LNHDA and CDR2 is SQIVND in the germline V gene (reference sequence). CDR3: CASSMTGRNIQYF. The CDR3 coding sequence is TGTGCCAGTAGTATGACAGGGAGAAACATTCAGTACTTC.

The chain combines TRBV3-1 (or the pseudogene TRBV3-2) with TRBJ1-2, with TRBD1 identical over 7 bases. This CDR3 has 14 amino acids. Trimming removed 4 bases from V and 4 bases from J; junction bases left unmatched: 6. Germline V gene sequence: CDR1 LGHDT, CDR2 YNNKEL (reference sequence). The CDR3 is CASSPGTEVYGYTF. Here the CDR3 DNA reads TGTGCCAGCAGCCCAGGGACAGAAGTCTATGGCTACACCTTC.

The chain recombines TRBV30 with TRBJ1-4, with a possible D match to TRBD1 (6 bases). Trimming pared 0 bases from V and 7 bases from J, leaving 9 bases between. Germline V gene data show CDR1 as GTSNPN and CDR2 as SVGIG (reference sequence). CDR3 length equals 13 residues. The CDR3, as DNA: TGTGCCTGGAGTGTACAGGGCGCTGAAAAACTGTTTTTT. Translated: CAWSVQGAEKLFF.

V gene TRBV6-2 or TRBV6-3 combines with J gene TRBJ2-3; D is unclear. Germline V gives CDR1 MNHEY, CDR2 SVGEGT. The CDR3 extends over 14 amino acids. The V end was cut by 4 bases, the J end by 0 bases, with 8 bases between. Here the CDR3 reads CASSSYGSTDTQYF. CDR3 bases: TGTGCCAGCAGTTCTTACGGTAGCACAGATACGCAGTATTTT.

J is TRBJ2-7 and V is TRBV13; D remains unclear. V was clipped by 3 bases and J by 3 bases, with 3 bases between them. The CDR3 covers 11 residues. Germline V lookup: CDR1 PRHDT, CDR2 FYEKMQ (reference sequence). The DNA of the CDR3 is TGTGCCAGCAGCTTCGTCTACGAGCAGTACTTC. Translated: CASSFVYEQYF.

V is TRBV10-3 and J is TRBJ2-3; 11 bases fit TRBD2. This CDR3 spans 16 amino acids. The germline gives CDR1 ENHRY, CDR2 SYGVKD. V shed 2 bases, J shed 4 bases, and the junction held 5 bases outside the gene matches. For the CDR3, the DNA is TGTGCCATCAGTGAGCCGACTAGCGGGGTGGCAGATACGCAGTATTTT. Protein product: CAISEPTSGVADTQYF.

The chain employs TRBV5-6 and TRBJ1-4; 8 bases are a match to TRBD1. V dropped 0 bases and J dropped 3; count of bases not matched to a gene: 10. This CDR3 is 18 amino acids long. Looked up from germline, CDR1 is SGHDT and CDR2 is YYEEEE. CDR3 sequence (DNA): TGTGCCAGCAGCTTGGCCGGGACAGGAGCTTACTCTAATGAAAAACTGTTTTTT. Translated: CASSLAGTGAYSNEKLFF.

This chain uses TRBV5-6 with TRBJ1-1; 7 nucleotides align to TRBD1. Germline V gene sequence: CDR1 SGHDT, CDR2 YYEEEE. The CDR3 covers 17 residues. V lost 0 bases, J lost 6 bases, and 14 bases stayed unmatched. In nucleotides, the CDR3 is TGTGCCAGCAGCTTGGCGCGGAACCTCAGGGGGTTCGCTGAAGCTTTCTTT. Encoded protein: CASSLARNLRGFAEAFF. Variable domain in full (rest from reference TRBV5-6 and TRBJ1-1): DAGVTQSPTHLIKTRGQQVTLRCSPKSGHDTVSWYQQALGQGPQFIFQYYEEEERQRGNFPDRFSGHQFPNYSSELNVNALLLGDSALYLCASSLARNLRGFAEAFFGQGTRLTVV.

As regards this clone: Distinct nucleotide sequences in the sample also encode this CDR3. The chain joins TRBV9 to TRBJ2-3, with 7 bases aligning to TRBD1. The V gene end was trimmed by 0 bases and the J gene end by 1 base; junction bases not matched to a gene: 2. The germline V gene has CDR1 SGDLS and CDR2 YYNGEE. This CDR3 comprises 15 residues. CDR3 in DNA: TGTGCCAGCAGCGTAGACAGGGGTCGCACAGATACGCAGTATTTT. Amino acid sequence: CASSVDRGRTDTQYF.

In the case of this clone: Other DNA sequences from this sample encode an identical CDR3 as well. The CDR3: CASSPQGNYGYTF. Written as DNA, the CDR3 is TGTGCCAGCAGTCCTCAGGGCAACTATGGCTACACCTTC. The rearrangement uses TRBV12-3 or TRBV12-4 and TRBJ1-2, with D perhaps matching TRBD1 (5 bases). The CDR3 covers 13 residues. The V gene lost 5 bases and the J gene lost 2 bases, with 9 bases spanning the gap.

The V call is TRBV28, the J call TRBJ1-1; D is undetermined. Germline lookup yields CDR1 MDHEN and CDR2 SYDVKM. V was shortened by 6 bases and J by 0 bases, with 11 bases between the two germline ends. The CDR3 is made up of 14 amino acids. This CDR3 is CASRPTYVNTEAFF. The CDR3 nucleotides read TGTGCCAGCAGGCCAACATATGTGAACACTGAAGCTTTCTTT.

The genes are TRBV27 and TRBJ2-1; 7 positions match TRBD2. CDR1 and CDR2 (germline): MNHEY, SMNVEV (reference sequence). V lost 8 bases and J lost 0; bases outside the gene matches: 10. The CDR3 has 16 residues. In nucleotides, the CDR3 is TGTGCCAGCCAAGGACTAGATATGGGCTCCTACAATGAGCAGTTCTTC. Protein: CASQGLDMGSYNEQFF.